What follows describes a single TCR beta chain. The V gene end was trimmed by 2 bases and the J gene end by 9 bases; junction bases not matched to a gene: 8. Germline loops: CDR1 SGHRS, CDR2 YFSETQ. The length of the CDR3 is 15 residues. The source of the sample is a study of blood T cell repertoires in COVID-19. In the study overall: Donors in the United States, Italy and Spain gave samples during acute or convalescent COVID-19. PBMCs, B-cell-depleted T cells, or T cells were the source of the cDNA or gDNA that made up the material.

Libraries were prepared by immunoSEQ multiplex PCR; TCRdb keeps only in-frame clonotypes and omits some of them. The table shows 200,000 to 250,000 clones, with around 89% occurring only once. This sequence joins TRBV5-1 and TRBJ1-6; 7 bases are a match to TRBD1. The sequenced sample was peripheral blood. This TCR came from a woman in her forties with acute or convalescent COVID-19. CDR3: CASSLEGAVRSPLHF. DNA for the CDR3: TGCGCCAGCAGCTTAGAGGGGGCTGTTCGTTCACCCCTCCACTTT.